This T cell receptor beta chain was captured in a study of cytomegalovirus exposure and HLA in healthy donors. General observations from the study: Another analysis was done later, and it associated around 17,000 TCR beta sequences with HLA alleles at 0.05 false discovery rate. A later analysis linked a missense DCLRE1C variant to TCR beta V- and J-gene trimming.

This CDR3 region has 15 residues. Germline V gene data show CDR1 as SGDLS and CDR2 as YYNGEE. The trim removed 0 bases at V and 3 bases at J, leaving 6 bases unmatched. In the case of this clone: Its antigen remains unidentified.

The primer mix had 60 Vbeta and 13 Jbeta primers. Profiling relied on immunoSEQ multiplex PCR, and the TCRdb table lists in-frame clones only, not all of them. Here the sample spans 150,000 to 200,000 clones, 65% to 70% being singletons. Sequenced: PBMCs. This clonotype originated in a woman between 18 and 29 years old in good health and CMV-seropositive. The chain couples TRBV9 to TRBJ2-7, with 7 positions matching TRBD2. The CDR3 loop reads CASSVGMLADYEQYF. The DNA for the CDR3 is TGTGCCAGCAGCGTAGGGATGCTAGCGGACTACGAGCAGTACTTC.